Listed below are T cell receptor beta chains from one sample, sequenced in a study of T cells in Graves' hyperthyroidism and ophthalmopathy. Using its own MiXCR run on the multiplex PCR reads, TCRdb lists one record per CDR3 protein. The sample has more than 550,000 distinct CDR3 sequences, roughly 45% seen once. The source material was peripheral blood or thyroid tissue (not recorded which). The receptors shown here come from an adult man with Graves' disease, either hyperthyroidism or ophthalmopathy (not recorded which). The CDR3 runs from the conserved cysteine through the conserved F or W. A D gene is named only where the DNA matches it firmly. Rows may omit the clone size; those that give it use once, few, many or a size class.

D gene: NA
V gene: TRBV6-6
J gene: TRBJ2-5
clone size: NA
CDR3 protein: CASSYSGRAAIQETQYF
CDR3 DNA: TGTGCCAGCAGTTACTCGGGTCGAGCGGCTATACAAGAGACCCAGTACTTC

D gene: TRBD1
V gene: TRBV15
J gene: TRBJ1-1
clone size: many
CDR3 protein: CATSRADRVNTEAFF
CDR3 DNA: TGTGCCACCAGCAGAGCGGACAGGGTGAACACTGAAGCTTTCTTT

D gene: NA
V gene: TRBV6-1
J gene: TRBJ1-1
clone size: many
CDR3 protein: CASTEQAFF
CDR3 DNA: TGTGCCAGCACAGAGCAAGCTTTCTTT

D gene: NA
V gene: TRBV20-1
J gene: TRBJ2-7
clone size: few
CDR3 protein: CSAANRGSRGYEQYF
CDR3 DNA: TGCAGTGCTGCTAACAGAGGGTCTAGGGGTTACGAGCAGTACTTC

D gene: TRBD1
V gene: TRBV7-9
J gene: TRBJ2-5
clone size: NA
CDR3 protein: CASSQVDRGEETQYF
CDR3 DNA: TGTGCCAGCAGCCAAGTGGACAGGGGGGAGGAGACCCAGTACTTC

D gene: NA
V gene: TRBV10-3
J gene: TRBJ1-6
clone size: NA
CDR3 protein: CASGGPNVNSPLHF
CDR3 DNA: TGTGCCAGCGGGGGACCGAACGTTAATTCACCCCTCCACTTT

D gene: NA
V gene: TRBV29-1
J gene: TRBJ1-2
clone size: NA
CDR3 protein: CSWQGARYGYTF
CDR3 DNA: TGCAGCTGGCAAGGGGCCCGCTATGGCTACACCTTC

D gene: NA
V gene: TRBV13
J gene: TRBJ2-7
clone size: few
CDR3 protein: CASSSALDYEQYF
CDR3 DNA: TGTGCCAGCAGCTCCGCACTAGATTACGAGCAGTACTTC

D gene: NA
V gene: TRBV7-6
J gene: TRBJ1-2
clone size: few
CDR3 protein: CASREQESDYGYTF
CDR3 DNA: TGTGCCAGCAGAGAACAGGAGTCAGACTATGGCTACACCTTC

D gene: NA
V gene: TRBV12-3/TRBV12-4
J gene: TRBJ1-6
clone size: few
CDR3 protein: CASSVAHYNSPLHF
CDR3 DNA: TGTGCCAGCAGTGTTGCACATTATAATTCACCCCTCCACTTT